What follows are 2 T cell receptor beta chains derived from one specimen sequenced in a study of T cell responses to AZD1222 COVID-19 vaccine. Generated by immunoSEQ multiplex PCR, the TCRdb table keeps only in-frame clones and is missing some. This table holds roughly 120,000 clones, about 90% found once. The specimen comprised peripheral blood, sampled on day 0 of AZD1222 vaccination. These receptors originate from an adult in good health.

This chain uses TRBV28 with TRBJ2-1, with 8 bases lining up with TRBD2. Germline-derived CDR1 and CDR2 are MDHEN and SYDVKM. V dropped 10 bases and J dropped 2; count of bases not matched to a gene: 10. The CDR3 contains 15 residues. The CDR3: CATRLAGIAYNEQFF. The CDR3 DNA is TGTGCCACCAGATTAGCGGGAATCGCCTACAATGAGCAGTTCTTC.

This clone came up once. CDR3 bases: TGTGCCAGCAGCGGGACTAGCGGTAAAGAGACCCAGTACTTC. It specifies CASSGTSGKETQYF. This chain links TRBV2 with TRBJ2-5, with 11 positions matching TRBD2. Germline V gene sequence: CDR1 SNHLY, CDR2 FYNNEI. This CDR3 is 14 amino acids long. The V gene end was trimmed by 6 bases and the J gene end by 3 bases; junction bases not matched to a gene: 3.